This is a list of T cell receptor beta chains from one sample in a study of blood T cell repertoires in COVID-19. The table came from immunoSEQ multiplex PCR; TCRdb's copy has only in-frame clones and leaves some out. The sample holds just over 65,000 clones, around nine tenths seen once. Sequenced input: peripheral blood. The receptors were gathered from a man in his 60s with acute or convalescent COVID-19. Each CDR3 is given with its conserved first and last residue. D genes are given only for firm matches. A row's size may be missing; if present it is once, few, many or a size class.

-	-	TRBV3-1/TRBV3-2	11	TRBJ1-4	CASSPGEKLFF	TGTGCCAGCAGCCCAGGGGAAAAACTGTTTTTT
TRBD1	-	TRBV18	15	TRBJ1-4	CASSPGQGRNEKLFF	TGTGCCAGCTCACCTGGACAGGGAAGGAATGAAAAACTGTTTTTT
-	few	TRBV4-2	18	TRBJ2-1	CASSQEGHWEGGPSEQFF	TGTGCCAGCAGCCAAGAGGGTCACTGGGAGGGGGGGCCCAGTGAGCAGTTCTTC
TRBD2	-	TRBV19	12	TRBJ2-3	CASRGGTDTQYF	TGTGCCAGTAGGGGGGGGACAGATACGCAGTATTTT
-	-	TRBV2	13	TRBJ2-5	CASKGDVGQTQYF	TGTGCCAGCAAGGGGGACGTGGGGCAGACCCAGTACTTC
-	-	TRBV15	15	TRBJ1-1	CATSGLQGWSTEAFF	TGTGCCACCAGCGGTTTACAGGGTTGGAGCACTGAAGCTTTCTTT
-	once	TRBV6-5	14	TRBJ2-7	CASSYGAGLPEQYF	TGTGCCAGCAGTTACGGTGCGGGGCTACCAGAGCAGTACTTC
TRBD1	-	TRBV4-1	15	TRBJ1-2	CASSQGGTGDYGYTF	TGCGCCAGCAGCCAAGGGGGGACAGGCGACTATGGCTACACCTTC
TRBD1	-	TRBV2	15	TRBJ2-3	CASSSRDRVSDTQYF	TGTGCCAGCAGTTCACGGGACAGGGTTTCGGATACGCAGTATTTT
-	-	TRBV7-9	14	TRBJ1-1	CASSSRVQGTEAFF	TGTGCCAGCAGCTCAAGGGTTCAGGGCACTGAAGCTTTCTTT